The following is a T cell receptor (beta chain) sequence with its context. The data derive from a study of blood T cell repertoires in COVID-19. Data came from immunoSEQ multiplex PCR; TCRdb stores just in-frame clones and leaves some out. This sample has over 60,000 clones, with around 85% found just once. The V gene's germline CDR1 is SGHNT and CDR2 YYREEE (reference sequence). CDR3 length: 16 amino acids. V dropped 0 bases and J dropped 3 bases, with 10 bases sitting between them. The sequence came from a woman older than 75 with active or convalescent COVID-19. The sample comprised peripheral blood. The chain is built from TRBV5-4 and TRBJ2-6; a weak D match, TRBD1 (5 bases). Here the CDR3 reads CASSLEGNVGANVLTF. The CDR3 nucleotides read TGTGCCAGCAGCTTGGAGGGGAATGTTGGGGCCAACGTCCTGACTTTC.